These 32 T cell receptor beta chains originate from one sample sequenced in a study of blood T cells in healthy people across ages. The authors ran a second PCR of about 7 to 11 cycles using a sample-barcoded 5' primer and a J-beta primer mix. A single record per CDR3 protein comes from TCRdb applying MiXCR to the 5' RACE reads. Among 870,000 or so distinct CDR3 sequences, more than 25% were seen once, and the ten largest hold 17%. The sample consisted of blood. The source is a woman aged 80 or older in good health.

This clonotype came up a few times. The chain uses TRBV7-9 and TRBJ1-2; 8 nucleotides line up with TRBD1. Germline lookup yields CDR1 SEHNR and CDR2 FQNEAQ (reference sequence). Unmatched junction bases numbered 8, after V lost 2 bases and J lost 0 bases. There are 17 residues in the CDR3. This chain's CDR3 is CASSLIRQGAANYGYTF. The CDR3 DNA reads TGTGCCAGCAGCTTAATTCGGCAGGGGGCCGCTAACTATGGCTACACCTTC.

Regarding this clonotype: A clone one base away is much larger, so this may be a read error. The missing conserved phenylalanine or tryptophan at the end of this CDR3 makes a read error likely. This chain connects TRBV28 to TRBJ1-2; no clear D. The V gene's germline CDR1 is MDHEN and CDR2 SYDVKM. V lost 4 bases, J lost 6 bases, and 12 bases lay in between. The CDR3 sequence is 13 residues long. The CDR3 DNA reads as TGTGCCAGCAGTTGGCGAGCCCTCGATGGCTACACCTGC. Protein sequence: CASSWRALDGYTC.

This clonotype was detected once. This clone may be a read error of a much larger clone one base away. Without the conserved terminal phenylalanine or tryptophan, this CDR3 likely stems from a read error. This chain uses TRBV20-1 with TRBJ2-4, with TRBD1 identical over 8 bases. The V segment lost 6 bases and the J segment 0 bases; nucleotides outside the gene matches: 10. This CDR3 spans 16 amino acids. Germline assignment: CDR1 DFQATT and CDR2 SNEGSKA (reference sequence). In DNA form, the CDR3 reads TGCAGTGCGCACCGGACAGGGCAGCTAGCCAAAAACATTCAGTACTCC. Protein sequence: CSAHRTGQLAKNIQYS.

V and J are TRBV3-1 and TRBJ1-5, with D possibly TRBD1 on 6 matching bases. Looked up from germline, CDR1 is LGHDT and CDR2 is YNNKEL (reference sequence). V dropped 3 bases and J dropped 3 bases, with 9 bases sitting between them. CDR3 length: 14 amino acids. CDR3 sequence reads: CASSQGADNQPQHF. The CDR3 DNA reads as TGTGCCAGCAGCCAGGGGGCAGACAATCAGCCCCAGCATTTT.

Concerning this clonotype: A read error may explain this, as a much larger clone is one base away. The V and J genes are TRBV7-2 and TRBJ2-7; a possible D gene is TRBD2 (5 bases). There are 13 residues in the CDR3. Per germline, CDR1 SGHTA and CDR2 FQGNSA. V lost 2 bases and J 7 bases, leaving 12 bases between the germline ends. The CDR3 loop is CASSLLRDDEQYF. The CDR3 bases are TGTGCCAGCAGCTTACTCCGGGATGATGAGCAGTACTTC. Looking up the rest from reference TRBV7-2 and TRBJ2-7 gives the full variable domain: GAGVSQSPSNKVTEKGKDVELRCDPISGHTALYWYRQSLGQGLEFLIYFQGNSAPDKSGLPSDRFSAERTGGSVSTLTIQRTQQEDSAVYLCASSLLRDDEQYFGPGTRLTVT.

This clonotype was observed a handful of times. CDR3 nucleotide sequence: TGTGCCTCCCGGACAGAATTTAACTATGGCTACACCTTC. Translation: CASRTEFNYGYTF. V is TRBV28 and J is TRBJ1-2; possibly TRBD1 for D (6 bases). The V end lost 11 bases, the J end lost 1 base, and 14 bases lay between the germline ends. The germline V gene has CDR1 MDHEN and CDR2 SYDVKM. The CDR3 length is 13 residues.

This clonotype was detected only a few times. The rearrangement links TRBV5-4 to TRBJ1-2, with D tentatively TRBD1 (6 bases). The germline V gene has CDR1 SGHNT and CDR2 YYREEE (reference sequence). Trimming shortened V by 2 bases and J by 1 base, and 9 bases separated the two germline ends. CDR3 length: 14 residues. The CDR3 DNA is TGTGCCAGCAGCTTCTTACAGGGTAACTATGGCTACACCTTC. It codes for CASSFLQGNYGYTF.

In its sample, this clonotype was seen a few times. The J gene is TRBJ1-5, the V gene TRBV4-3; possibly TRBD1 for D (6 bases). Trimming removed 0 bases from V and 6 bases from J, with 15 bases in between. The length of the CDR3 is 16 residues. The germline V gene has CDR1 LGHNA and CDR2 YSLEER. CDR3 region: CASSQDFRGDRQPQHF. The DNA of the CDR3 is TGCGCCAGCAGCCAAGATTTCAGGGGCGACCGTCAGCCCCAGCATTTT.

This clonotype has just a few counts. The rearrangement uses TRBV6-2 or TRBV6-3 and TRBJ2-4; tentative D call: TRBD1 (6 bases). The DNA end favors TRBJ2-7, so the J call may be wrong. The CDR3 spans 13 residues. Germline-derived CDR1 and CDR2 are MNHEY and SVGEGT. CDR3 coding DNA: TGTGCCAGCAGCTGGGACAACGCCTACGAGCAGTACTTC. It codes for CASSWDNAYEQYF.

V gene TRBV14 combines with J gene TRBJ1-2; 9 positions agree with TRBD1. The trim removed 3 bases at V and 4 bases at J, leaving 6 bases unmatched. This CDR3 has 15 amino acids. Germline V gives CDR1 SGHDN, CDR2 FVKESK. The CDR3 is CASSQWTGDLYGYTF. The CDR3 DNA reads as TGTGCCAGCAGCCAGTGGACAGGGGATCTCTATGGCTACACCTTC.

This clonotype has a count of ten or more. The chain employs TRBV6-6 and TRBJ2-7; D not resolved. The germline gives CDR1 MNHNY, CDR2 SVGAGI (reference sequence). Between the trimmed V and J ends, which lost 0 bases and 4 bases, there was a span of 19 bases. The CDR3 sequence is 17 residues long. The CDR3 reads CASSYSRFTEEFYEQYF. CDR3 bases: TGTGCCAGCAGTTACTCGAGGTTTACAGAAGAGTTTTACGAGCAGTACTTC.

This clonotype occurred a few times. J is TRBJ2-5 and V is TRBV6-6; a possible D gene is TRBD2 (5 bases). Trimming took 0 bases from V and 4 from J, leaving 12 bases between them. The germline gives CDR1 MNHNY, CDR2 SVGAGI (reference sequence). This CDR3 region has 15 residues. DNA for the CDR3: TGTGCCAGCAGTTACTCCTCCACTAGTCGAGAGACCCAGTACTTC. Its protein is CASSYSSTSRETQYF.

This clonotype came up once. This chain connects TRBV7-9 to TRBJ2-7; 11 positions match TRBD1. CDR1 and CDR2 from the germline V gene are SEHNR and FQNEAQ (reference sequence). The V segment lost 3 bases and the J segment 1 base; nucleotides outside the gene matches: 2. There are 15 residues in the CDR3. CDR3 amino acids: CASSFRDRGSYEQYF. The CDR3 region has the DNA TGTGCCAGCAGCTTCCGGGACAGGGGGTCCTACGAGCAGTACTTC. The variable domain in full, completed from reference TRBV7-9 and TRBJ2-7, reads DTGVSQNPRHKITKRGQNVTFRCDPISEHNRLYWYRQTLGQGPEFLTYFQNEAQLEKSRLLSDRFSAERPKGSFSTLEIQRTEQGDSAMYLCASSFRDRGSYEQYFGPGTRLTVT.

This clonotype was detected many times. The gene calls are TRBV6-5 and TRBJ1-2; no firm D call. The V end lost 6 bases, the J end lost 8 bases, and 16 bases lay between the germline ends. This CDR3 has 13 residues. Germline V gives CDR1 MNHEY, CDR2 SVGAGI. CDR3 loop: CASRIDTHGGYTF. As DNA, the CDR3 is TGTGCCAGCAGGATCGACACCCATGGCGGCTACACCTTC.

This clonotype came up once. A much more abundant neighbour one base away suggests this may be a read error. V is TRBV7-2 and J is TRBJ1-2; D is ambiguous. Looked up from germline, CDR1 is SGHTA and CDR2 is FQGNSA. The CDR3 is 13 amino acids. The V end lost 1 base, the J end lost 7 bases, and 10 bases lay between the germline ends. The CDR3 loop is CASSLVGWGGYTF. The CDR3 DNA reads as TGTGCCAGCAGCTTAGTAGGGTGGGGTGGCTACACCTTC.

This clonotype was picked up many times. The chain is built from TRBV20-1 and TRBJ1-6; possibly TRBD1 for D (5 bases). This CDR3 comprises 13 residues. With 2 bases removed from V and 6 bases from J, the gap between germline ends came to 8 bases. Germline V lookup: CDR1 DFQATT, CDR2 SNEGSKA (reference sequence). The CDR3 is CSARQGSNSPLHF. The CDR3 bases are TGCAGTGCTAGACAGGGATCTAATTCACCCCTCCACTTT.

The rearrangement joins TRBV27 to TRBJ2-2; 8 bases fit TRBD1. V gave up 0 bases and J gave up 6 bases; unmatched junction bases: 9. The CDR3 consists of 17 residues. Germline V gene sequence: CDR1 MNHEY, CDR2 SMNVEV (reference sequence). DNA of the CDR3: TGTGCCAGCAGTTTATCGTTGGGACAGGTCAACGCCGGGGAGCTGTTTTTT. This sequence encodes CASSLSLGQVNAGELFF.

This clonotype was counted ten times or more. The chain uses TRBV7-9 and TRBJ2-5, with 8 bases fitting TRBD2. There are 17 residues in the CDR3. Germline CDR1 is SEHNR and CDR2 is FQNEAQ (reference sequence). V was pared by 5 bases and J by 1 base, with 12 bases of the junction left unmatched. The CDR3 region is CASSPARSGGFQETQYF. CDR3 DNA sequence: TGTGCCAGCAGCCCAGCGAGGAGCGGGGGCTTCCAAGAGACCCAGTACTTC.

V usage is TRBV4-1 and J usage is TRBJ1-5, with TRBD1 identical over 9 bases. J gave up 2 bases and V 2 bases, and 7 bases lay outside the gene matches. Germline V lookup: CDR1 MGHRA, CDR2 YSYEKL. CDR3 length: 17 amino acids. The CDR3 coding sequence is TGCGCCAGCAGCCAAATACAGGGGGCAGGGGGCAATCAGCCCCAGCATTTT. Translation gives CASSQIQGAGGNQPQHF.

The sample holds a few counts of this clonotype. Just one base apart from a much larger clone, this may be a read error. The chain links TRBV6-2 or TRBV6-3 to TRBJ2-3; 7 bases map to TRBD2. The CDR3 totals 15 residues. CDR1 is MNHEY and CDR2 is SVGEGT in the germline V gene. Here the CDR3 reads CANSQRGVPADTQYF. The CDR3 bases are TGTGCCAACAGTCAACGGGGGGTCCCCGCAGATACGCAGTATTTT.

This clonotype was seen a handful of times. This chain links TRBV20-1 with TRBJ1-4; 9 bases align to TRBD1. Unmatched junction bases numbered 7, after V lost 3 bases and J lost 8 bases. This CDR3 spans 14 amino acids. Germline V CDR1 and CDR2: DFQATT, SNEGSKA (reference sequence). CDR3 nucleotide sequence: TGCAGTGCTAGGAAACAGGGGGCAAGAGAAAAACTGTTTTTT. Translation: CSARKQGAREKLFF.

CDR3 region: CASSEQGGLPNEQFF. The CDR3, as DNA: TGTGCCAGCAGCGAGCAAGGGGGACTACCCAATGAGCAGTTCTTC. The chain combines TRBV11-2 with TRBJ2-1; TRBD2 is a possible D gene (7 bases). This CDR3 has 15 residues. From germline, CDR1 is SGHAT and CDR2 FQNNGV. Trimming cost V 5 bases and J 6 bases, with 17 bases left between them.

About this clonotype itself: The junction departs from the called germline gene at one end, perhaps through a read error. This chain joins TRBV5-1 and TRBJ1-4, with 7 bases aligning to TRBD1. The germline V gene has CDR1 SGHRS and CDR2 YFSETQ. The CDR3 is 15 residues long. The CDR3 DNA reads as TGCGCCAGCGGCTTGACCGGGACAGCTAATGAAAAACTGTTTTTT. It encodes CASGLTGTANEKLFF.

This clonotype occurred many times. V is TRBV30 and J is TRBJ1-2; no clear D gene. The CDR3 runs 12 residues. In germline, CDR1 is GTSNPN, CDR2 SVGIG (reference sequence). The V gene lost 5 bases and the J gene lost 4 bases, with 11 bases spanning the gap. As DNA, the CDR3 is TGTGCCTGGGACGCGGGATTCTATGGCTACACCTTC. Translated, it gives CAWDAGFYGYTF.

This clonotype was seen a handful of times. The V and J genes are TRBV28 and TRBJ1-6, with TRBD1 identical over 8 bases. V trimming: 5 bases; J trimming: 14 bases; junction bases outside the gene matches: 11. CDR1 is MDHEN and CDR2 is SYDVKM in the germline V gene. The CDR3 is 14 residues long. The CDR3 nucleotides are TGTGCCAGCAGTCCAGGACAGGGACCGATGGCCCTCCACTTT. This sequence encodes CASSPGQGPMALHF.

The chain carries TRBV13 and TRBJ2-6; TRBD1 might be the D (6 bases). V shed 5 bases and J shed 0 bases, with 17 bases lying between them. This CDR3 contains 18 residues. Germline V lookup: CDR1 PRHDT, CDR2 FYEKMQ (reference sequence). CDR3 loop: CASSPRGGQTSGANVLTF. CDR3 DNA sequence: TGTGCCAGCAGCCCCCGTGGTGGACAGACCTCTGGGGCCAACGTCCTGACTTTC. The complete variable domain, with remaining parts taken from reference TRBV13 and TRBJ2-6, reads AAGVIQSPRHLIKEKRETATLKCYPIPRHDTVYWYQQGPGQDPQFLISFYEKMQSDKGSIPDRFSAQQFSDYHSELNMSSLELGDSALYFCASSPRGGQTSGANVLTFGAGSRLTVL.

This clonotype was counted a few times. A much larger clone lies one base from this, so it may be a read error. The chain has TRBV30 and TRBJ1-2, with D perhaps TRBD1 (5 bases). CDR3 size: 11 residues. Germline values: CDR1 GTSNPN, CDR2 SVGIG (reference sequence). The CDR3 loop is CAWKTAYDYTF. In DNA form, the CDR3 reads TGTGCCTGGAAGACAGCCTATGACTACACCTTC. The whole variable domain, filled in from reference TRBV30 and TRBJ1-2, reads SQTIHQWPATLVQPVGSPLSLECTVEGTSNPNLYWYRQAAGRGLQLLFYSVGIGQISSEVPQNLSASRPQDRQFILSSKKLLLSDSGFYLCAWKTAYDYTFGSGTRLTVV.

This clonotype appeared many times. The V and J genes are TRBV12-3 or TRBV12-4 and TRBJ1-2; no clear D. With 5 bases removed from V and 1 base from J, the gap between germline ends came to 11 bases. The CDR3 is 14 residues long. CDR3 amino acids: CASSPGPLNYGYTF. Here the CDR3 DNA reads TGTGCCAGCAGTCCCGGGCCCCTTAACTATGGCTACACCTTC.

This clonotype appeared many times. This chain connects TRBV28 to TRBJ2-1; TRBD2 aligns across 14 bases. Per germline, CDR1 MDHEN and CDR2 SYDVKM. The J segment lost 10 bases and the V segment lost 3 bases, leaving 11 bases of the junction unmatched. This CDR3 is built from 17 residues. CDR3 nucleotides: TGTGCCAGCAGTTTGGTTTCTGCGGGACTAGCGGGGGTAGAGCAGTTCTTC. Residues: CASSLVSAGLAGVEQFF.

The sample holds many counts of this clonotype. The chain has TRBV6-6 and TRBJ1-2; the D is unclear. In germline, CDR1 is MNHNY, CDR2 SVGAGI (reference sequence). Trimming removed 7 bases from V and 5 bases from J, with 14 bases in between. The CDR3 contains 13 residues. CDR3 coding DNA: TGTGCCAGCATTAGTGGAGGGATGTATGGCTACACCTTC. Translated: CASISGGMYGYTF.

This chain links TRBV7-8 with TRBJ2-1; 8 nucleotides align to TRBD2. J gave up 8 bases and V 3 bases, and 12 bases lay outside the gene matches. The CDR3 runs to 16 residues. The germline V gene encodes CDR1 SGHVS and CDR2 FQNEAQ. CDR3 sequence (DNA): TGTGCCAGCAGCTTGGCGATAAGGGCTAGCGGGTATGAGCAGTTCTTC. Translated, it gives CASSLAIRASGYEQFF.

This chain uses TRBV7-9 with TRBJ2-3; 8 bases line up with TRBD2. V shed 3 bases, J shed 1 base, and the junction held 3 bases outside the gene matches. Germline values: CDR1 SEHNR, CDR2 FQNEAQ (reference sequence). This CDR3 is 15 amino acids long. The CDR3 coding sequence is TGTGCCAGCAGCTTCCTAGCGGGTCGCACAGATACGCAGTATTTT. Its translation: CASSFLAGRTDTQYF.